These 21 T cell receptor beta chains were sequenced from one sample in a study of T cell repertoires in cytomegalovirus infection. These receptors lack a known antigen. TCRdb reprocessed the reads via MiXCR and lists one record per CDR3 protein. Of 900,000 to 950,000 distinct CDR3 sequences listed, around a third are singletons. The material sequenced was cultured CD8+ T cells from PBMCs, taken from culture after CMV antigen stimulation. Source of these receptors: a human donor in good health (CMV status not recorded). Some clones in this sample may be carry-over from other donors' samples.

This clonotype was seen a single time. The CDR3 does not end in the conserved phenylalanine or tryptophan, so this is likely a read error. This chain's CDR3 is CASTWTGGYAGELFS. CDR3 nucleotide sequence: TGTGCCAGCACTTGGACAGGGGGCTATGCCGGGGAGCTGTTTTCT. V usage is TRBV7-6 and J usage is TRBJ2-2; 11 bases align to TRBD1. CDR1 and CDR2 (germline): SGHVS, FNYEAQ. Unmatched junction bases numbered 7, after V lost 7 bases and J lost 6 bases. The CDR3 has 15 residues.

The gene calls are TRBV5-6 and TRBJ1-2, with D possibly being TRBD1 (6 bases). The germline V gene has CDR1 SGHDT and CDR2 YYEEEE. The ends were cut back, 0 bases at V and 4 bases at J, with 16 bases in the middle. This CDR3 is 16 amino acids long. The CDR3 nucleotides read TGTGCCAGCAGCTTGGAAGGGCAGGGGCTTATCTATGGCTACACCTTC. Translating it yields CASSLEGQGLIYGYTF.

Regarding this clonotype: An end of the junction differs from the germline gene, which may be a read error. The rearrangement joins TRBV6-1 to TRBJ1-2; D unresolved. This CDR3 comprises 9 residues. Per the germline V gene, CDR1 is MNHNS and CDR2 is SASEGT. The CDR3 DNA reads as TGTGCCAGCAGTCAGTTGGGTCTCTTC. This codes for CASSQLGLF.

In the case of this clonotype: One base away lies a much larger clone, so this may be a sequencing read error. V and J are TRBV13 and TRBJ1-1; 8 bases are a match to TRBD1. The length of the CDR3 is 13 residues. CDR1 and CDR2 from the germline V gene are PRHDT and FYEKMQ (reference sequence). CDR3 residues: CTSRGQENTEAFF. CDR3 nucleotide sequence: TGTACCAGCAGGGGACAGGAGAACACTGAAGCTTTCTTT.

The CDR3 DNA sequence: TGCAGTGCTACATCCGCTAGCGGGCTCCCCTACGAGCAGTACTTC. Amino acid sequence: CSATSASGLPYEQYF. The V gene is TRBV20-1, the J gene TRBJ2-7; TRBD2 matches 8 bases. V dropped 4 bases and J dropped 2; count of bases not matched to a gene: 10. CDR1 and CDR2 (germline): DFQATT, SNEGSKA (reference sequence). There are 15 residues in the CDR3.

V usage is TRBV5-5 and J usage is TRBJ2-2, with D tentatively TRBD1 (5 bases). The CDR3 spans 15 residues. Germline values: CDR1 SGHKS, CDR2 YYEKEE (reference sequence). V lost 1 base, J lost 6 bases, and 13 bases lay in between. CDR3 protein: CASSLKIGEAGELFF. The CDR3 DNA sequence: TGTGCCAGCAGCTTGAAGATAGGGGAAGCCGGGGAGCTGTTTTTT.

The table lists this clonotype with many counts. The CDR3 loop is CASSLGPYTNTEAFF. The DNA for the CDR3 is TGTGCCAGCAGCTTAGGGCCCTACACAAACACTGAAGCTTTCTTT. V is TRBV7-2 and J is TRBJ1-1; D gene ambiguous. CDR3 length: 15 amino acids. Germline CDR1 is SGHTA and CDR2 is FQGNSA. Trimming left V 1 base short and J 2 bases short, with 11 bases between.

The CDR3 protein is CASSSQAPTDGYTF. DNA of the CDR3: TGTGCCAGCAGCTCCCAGGCCCCGACAGATGGCTACACCTTC. J is TRBJ1-2 and V is TRBV7-6; tentative D call: TRBD1 (5 bases). V gave up 4 bases and J gave up 6 bases, with 15 bases separating them. The CDR3 covers 14 residues. Germline V gives CDR1 SGHVS, CDR2 FNYEAQ. Complete variable domain (other parts from reference TRBV7-6 and TRBJ1-2): GAGVSQSPRYKVTKRGQDVALRCDPISGHVSLYWYRQALGQGPEFLTYFNYEAQQDKSGLPNDRFSAERPEGSISTLTIQRTEQRDSAMYRCASSSQAPTDGYTFGSGTRLTVV.

The chain couples TRBV9 to TRBJ2-6, with D tentatively TRBD1 (6 bases). The germline V and J ends were trimmed by 0 bases and 12 bases, with 16 bases remaining between them. Germline lookup yields CDR1 SGDLS and CDR2 YYNGEE. The CDR3 totals 15 residues. The CDR3 reads CASSVGQVPPLVLTF. The CDR3 DNA reads as TGTGCCAGCAGCGTAGGACAGGTTCCCCCCCTCGTCCTGACTTTC.

This clonotype was recorded a few times. The rearrangement joins TRBV10-3 to TRBJ1-2; D gene uncertain. Germline V gives CDR1 ENHRY, CDR2 SYGVKD. Trimming pared 4 bases from V and 8 bases from J, leaving 11 bases between. This CDR3 is 12 amino acids long. In DNA, the CDR3 is TGTGCCATCAGTGTTCCGGTCGAGGGCTACACCTTC. Protein product: CAISVPVEGYTF.

This clonotype was recorded many times. The rearrangement uses TRBV6-2 or TRBV6-3 and TRBJ2-7; 9 bases agree with TRBD1. The CDR3 is 13 residues long. Germline V lookup: CDR1 MNHEY, CDR2 SVGEGT. V shed 8 bases, J shed 5 bases, and the junction held 7 bases outside the gene matches. CDR3 protein: CASHGQGLNEQYV. The DNA for the CDR3 is TGTGCCAGCCATGGACAGGGGTTAAACGAGCAGTACGTC.

This chain joins TRBV2 and TRBJ2-3; TRBD2 matches 7 bases. The trim removed 9 bases at V and 0 bases at J, leaving 6 bases unmatched. The CDR3 spans 14 residues. CDR1 and CDR2 (germline): SNHLY, FYNNEI. CDR3 in amino acids: CASRLASSTDTQYF. The CDR3 coding sequence is TGTGCCAGTCGACTAGCTTCGAGCACAGATACGCAGTATTTT.

This clonotype showed up just a few times. J is TRBJ1-5 and V is TRBV7-8, with unresolved D. The CDR3 loop spans 16 amino acids. With 5 bases removed from V and 2 bases from J, the gap between germline ends came to 16 bases. Looked up from germline, CDR1 is SGHVS and CDR2 is FQNEAQ. The CDR3 here is CASSPLDGFGNQPQHF. DNA for the CDR3: TGTGCCAGCAGCCCCCTAGACGGGTTTGGCAATCAGCCCCAGCATTTT. Together with reference TRBV7-8 and TRBJ1-5, the CDR3 gives the full variable domain: GAGVSQSPRYKVAKRGQDVALRCDPISGHVSLFWYQQALGQGPEFLTYFQNEAQLDKSGLPSDRFFAERPEGSVSTLKIQRTQQEDSAVYLCASSPLDGFGNQPQHFGDGTRLSIL.

The rearrangement joins TRBV7-6 to TRBJ1-2, with D unresolved. The V end was cut by 1 base, the J end by 3 bases, with 12 bases between. Germline V CDR1 and CDR2: SGHVS, FNYEAQ. The CDR3 spans 15 residues. The DNA for the CDR3 is TGTGCCAGCAGCTTAGGGGCGTCCGGCGACTATGGCTACACCTTC. This gives the protein CASSLGASGDYGYTF. Using reference TRBV7-6 and TRBJ1-2 for the parts outside the CDR3, the full variable domain is GAGVSQSPRYKVTKRGQDVALRCDPISGHVSLYWYRQALGQGPEFLTYFNYEAQQDKSGLPNDRFSAERPEGSISTLTIQRTEQRDSAMYRCASSLGASGDYGYTFGSGTRLTVV.

The V gene is TRBV4-3, the J gene TRBJ2-7, with 7 bases aligning to TRBD2. The CDR3 runs to 16 residues. The ends lost 4 bases at V and 0 bases at J; junction bases unmatched: 9. CDR1 is LGHNA and CDR2 is YSLEER in the germline V gene. Written as DNA, the CDR3 is TGCGCCAGCAGCCCAAACGGGGAGGGGAGCTCCTACGAGCAGTACGTC. It translates to CASSPNGEGSSYEQYV.

The chain carries TRBV11-3 and TRBJ2-2; D possibly corresponds to TRBD2 (5 bases). The germline gives CDR1 SGHNT, CDR2 YENEEA. Trimming cost V 5 bases and J 5 bases, with 12 bases left between them. The CDR3 has 14 residues. The CDR3 nucleotides are TGTGCCAGCAGCACATACACGGGGACCGGGGAGCTGTTTTTT. Its translation is CASSTYTGTGELFF. Full variable domain (remainder filled in from reference TRBV11-3 and TRBJ2-2): EAGVVQSPRYKIIEKKQPVAFWCNPISGHNTLYWYLQNLGQGPELLIRYENEEAVDDSQLPKDRFSAERLKGVDSTLKIQPAELGDSAVYLCASSTYTGTGELFFGEGSRLTVL.

This clonotype has a count of ten or more. The chain recombines TRBV5-8 with TRBJ1-5; TRBD1 matches 7 bases. Per germline, CDR1 SGHTS and CDR2 YDEGEE. Germline trimming cut 3 bases from V and 3 bases from J; bases unmatched to any gene: 3. The CDR3 runs to 14 residues. The CDR3 region is CASSYGQVNQPQHF. The DNA of the CDR3 is TGTGCCAGCAGCTATGGACAGGTCAATCAGCCCCAGCATTTT.

In its sample, this clonotype was seen a few times. The rearrangement joins TRBV4-1 to TRBJ2-5, with 10 nucleotides matching TRBD2. The V segment lost 1 base and the J segment 4 bases; nucleotides outside the gene matches: 12. The CDR3 contains 18 residues. The germline V gene has CDR1 MGHRA and CDR2 YSYEKL. The CDR3 loop reads CASSQGTVAGGPVETQYF. The CDR3 region has the DNA TGCGCCAGCAGCCAAGGAACGGTAGCGGGGGGACCCGTAGAGACCCAGTACTTC.

DNA of the CDR3: TGTGCCAGCAGGGCGGCCAGGGCAAACACCATATATTTT. Its translation: CASRAARANTIYF. V and J are TRBV2 and TRBJ1-3; D may be TRBD1 (5 bases). With 6 bases removed from V and 6 bases from J, the gap between germline ends came to 12 bases. Germline V gene data show CDR1 as SNHLY and CDR2 as FYNNEI. The CDR3 is 13 residues long.

This clonotype was detected only a few times. The chain couples TRBV6-1 to TRBJ2-7; D remains ambiguous. Germline V CDR1 and CDR2: MNHNS, SASEGT. V was trimmed by 5 bases and J by 2 bases, leaving 10 bases between them. The CDR3 spans 13 residues. CDR3 loop: CASSRTATYEQYV. As DNA, the CDR3 is TGTGCCAGCAGTAGAACAGCAACCTACGAGCAGTACGTC.

A few counts support this clonotype. The CDR3 loop reads CASSFVPGGRTEQYV. CDR3 bases: TGTGCCAGCAGCTTCGTCCCAGGGGGTAGGACCGAGCAGTACGTC. This chain connects TRBV11-2 to TRBJ2-7, with 7 bases lining up with TRBD1. V gave up 3 bases and J gave up 6 bases; unmatched junction bases: 11. The CDR3 totals 15 residues. The germline V gene encodes CDR1 SGHAT and CDR2 FQNNGV.